This T cell receptor beta chain was captured in a study of T cell responses to AZD1222 COVID-19 vaccine. CDR3 size: 15 residues. The V gene's germline CDR1 is SGHRS and CDR2 YFSETQ. V lost 0 bases to trimming and J lost 1 base, with 9 bases between them. Method: immunoSEQ multiplex PCR; TCRdb's copy keeps in-frame clones and lacks some. Seen here are approximately 77,000 clones, roughly 90% observed once, and the top ten hold roughly 4.8%. The sequence derives from an adult who received the AZD1222 COVID-19 vaccine. The genes are TRBV5-1 and TRBJ2-3, with D uncertain. The starting material was peripheral blood, obtained 28 days after the second AZD1222 dose. CDR3 nucleotide sequence: TGCGCCAGCAGCTTGGGTTCAGGTGGCACAGATACGCAGTATTTT. It is translated as CASSLGSGGTDTQYF.